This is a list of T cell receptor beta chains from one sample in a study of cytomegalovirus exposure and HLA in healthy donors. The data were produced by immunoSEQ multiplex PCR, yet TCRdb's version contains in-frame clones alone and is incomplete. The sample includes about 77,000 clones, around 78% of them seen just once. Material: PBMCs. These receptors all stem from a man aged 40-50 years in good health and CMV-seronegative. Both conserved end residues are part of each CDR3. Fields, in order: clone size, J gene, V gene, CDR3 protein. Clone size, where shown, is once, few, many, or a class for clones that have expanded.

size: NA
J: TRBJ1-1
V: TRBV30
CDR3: CAWRGQSFTEAFF

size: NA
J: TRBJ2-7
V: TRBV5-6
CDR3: CASSLAGTYEQYF

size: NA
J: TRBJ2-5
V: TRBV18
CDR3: CASSPGTGRTQYF

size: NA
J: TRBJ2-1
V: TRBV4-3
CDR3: CASSQGPGYNEQFF

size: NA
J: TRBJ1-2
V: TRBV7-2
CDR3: CASSSTGFGYTF

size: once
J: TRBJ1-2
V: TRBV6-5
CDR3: CAIPGGAYGYTF

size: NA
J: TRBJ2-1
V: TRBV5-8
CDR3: CASSRWDRVYNEQFF

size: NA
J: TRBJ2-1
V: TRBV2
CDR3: CASSTGLAYNEQFF

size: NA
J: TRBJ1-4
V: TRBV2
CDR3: CASQTGENEKLFF

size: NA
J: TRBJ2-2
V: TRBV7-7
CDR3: CASSSGGELFF

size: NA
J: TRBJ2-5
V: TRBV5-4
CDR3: CASSAPGLVGETQYF

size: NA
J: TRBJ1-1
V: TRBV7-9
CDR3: CASKTEPMNTEAFF

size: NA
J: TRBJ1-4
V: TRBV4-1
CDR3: CASSSPRGRAEEKLFF

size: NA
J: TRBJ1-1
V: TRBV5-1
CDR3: CASSLPGSGQGRFGTEAFF

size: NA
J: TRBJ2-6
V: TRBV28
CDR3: CASSRMGGARSGANVLTF

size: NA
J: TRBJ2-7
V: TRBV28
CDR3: CASSFHRGGSYEQYF

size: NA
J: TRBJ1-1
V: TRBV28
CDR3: CASSLPGGSHTEAFF

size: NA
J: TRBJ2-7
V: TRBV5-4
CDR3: CASSSSRVAYEQYF

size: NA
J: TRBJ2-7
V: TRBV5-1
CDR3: CASSLGDRGRIEQYF

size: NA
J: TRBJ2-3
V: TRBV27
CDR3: CASKERGISTDTQYF

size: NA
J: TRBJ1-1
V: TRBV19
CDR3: CASSIGTGPNTEAFF

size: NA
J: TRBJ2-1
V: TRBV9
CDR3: CASSVQGIDEQFF

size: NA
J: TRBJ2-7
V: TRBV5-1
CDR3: CASSPRGGTYEQYF

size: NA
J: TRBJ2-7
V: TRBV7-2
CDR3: CASSSAGPTPYEQYF

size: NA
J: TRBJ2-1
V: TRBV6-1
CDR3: CASSAGLANNEQFF

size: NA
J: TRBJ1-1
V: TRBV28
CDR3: CASSPPAPEAFF

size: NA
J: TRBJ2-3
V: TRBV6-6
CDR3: CASPLLAGELDTQYF

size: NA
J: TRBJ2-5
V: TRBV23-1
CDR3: CASSPPGTSAGETQYF

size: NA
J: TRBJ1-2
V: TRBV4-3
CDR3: CASSQDRSPRGDYGYTF

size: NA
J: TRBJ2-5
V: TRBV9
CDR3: CASSVHLGGMETQYF

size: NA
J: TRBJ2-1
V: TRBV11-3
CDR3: CASSSDFGREQFF

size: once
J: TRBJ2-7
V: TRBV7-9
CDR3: CSSSLAGGHMEEQYF

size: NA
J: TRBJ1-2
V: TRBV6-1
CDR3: CASSERGQLLGYTF

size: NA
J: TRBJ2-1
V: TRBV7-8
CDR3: CASSLGSGYNEQFF

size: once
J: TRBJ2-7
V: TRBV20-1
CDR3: CSAPSSYEQYF

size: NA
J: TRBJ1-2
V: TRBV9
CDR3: CASSPQGTGVYGYTF

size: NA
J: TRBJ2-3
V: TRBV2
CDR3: CASSTGTSPDTQYF

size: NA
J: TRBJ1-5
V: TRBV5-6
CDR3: CASSVTGGGNQPQHF

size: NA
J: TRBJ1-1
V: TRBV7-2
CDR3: CASSLGQGPEAFF

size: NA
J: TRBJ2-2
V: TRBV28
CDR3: CASSLGARNTGELFF

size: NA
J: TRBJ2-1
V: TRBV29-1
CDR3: CSAELMAGPTHEQFF

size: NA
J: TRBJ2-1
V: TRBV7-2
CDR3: CASSSQSGRAINEQFF

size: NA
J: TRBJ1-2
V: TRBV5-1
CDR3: CASSLDRGQYGYTF

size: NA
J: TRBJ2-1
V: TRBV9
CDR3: CASSVSGTSGNEQFF

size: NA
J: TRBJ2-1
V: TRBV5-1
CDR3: CASTRASGGYNEQFF

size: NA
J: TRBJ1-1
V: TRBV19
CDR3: CASSIRAGIVNTEAFF

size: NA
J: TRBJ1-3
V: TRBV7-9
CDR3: CASSHTGSGNTIYF

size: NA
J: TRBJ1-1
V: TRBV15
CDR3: CATSYRGGTEAFF

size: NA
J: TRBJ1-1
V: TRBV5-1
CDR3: CASSSANRNTEAFF

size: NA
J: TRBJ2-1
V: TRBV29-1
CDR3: CSVVSPTGPSDEQFF

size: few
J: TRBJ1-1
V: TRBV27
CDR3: CASSLEAGGYTEAFF

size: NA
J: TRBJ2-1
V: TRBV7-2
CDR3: CASSHDRGLYNEQFF

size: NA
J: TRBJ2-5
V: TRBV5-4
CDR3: CASSKELAGGGETQYF

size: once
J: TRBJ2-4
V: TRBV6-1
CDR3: CASSLDRGPENIQYF

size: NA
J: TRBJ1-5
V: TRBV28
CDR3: CASSQGRYSNQPQHF

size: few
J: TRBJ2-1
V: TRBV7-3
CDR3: CASSPGGGGFNEQFF

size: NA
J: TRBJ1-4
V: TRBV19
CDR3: CASSLSTTNEKLFF

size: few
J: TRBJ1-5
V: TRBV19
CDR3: CASSSSRGNQPQHF

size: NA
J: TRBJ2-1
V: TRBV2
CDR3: CASSFSGRGWDEQFF